This T cell receptor beta chain is from a study of T cell responses to AZD1222 COVID-19 vaccine. Whole-study results and caveats: CD4 TCRs covered the whole spike, strongest at regions 160-218 and 743-854.

V was cut by 8 bases and J by 4 bases, with 12 bases left in between. This CDR3 spans 13 amino acids. Looked up from germline, CDR1 is SGHNT and CDR2 is YENEEA. This clone was detected only once. Its cognate antigen is unknown. Second doses at about 4 or about 12 weeks were pooled. Profiled with immunoSEQ multiplex PCR; TCRdb holds only in-frame clones, not every one. The sample includes tens of thousands of clones, around 89% of them seen just once. Material: peripheral blood, obtained 28 days after the second AZD1222 dose. The receptor was isolated from an adult who received the AZD1222 COVID-19 vaccine. The V call is TRBV11-3, the J call TRBJ1-3, with TRBD1 as a possible D gene (6 bases). As DNA, the CDR3 is TGTGCCAGCGGGGAACAGGGAGGAAACACCATATATTTT. Translation: CASGEQGGNTIYF.